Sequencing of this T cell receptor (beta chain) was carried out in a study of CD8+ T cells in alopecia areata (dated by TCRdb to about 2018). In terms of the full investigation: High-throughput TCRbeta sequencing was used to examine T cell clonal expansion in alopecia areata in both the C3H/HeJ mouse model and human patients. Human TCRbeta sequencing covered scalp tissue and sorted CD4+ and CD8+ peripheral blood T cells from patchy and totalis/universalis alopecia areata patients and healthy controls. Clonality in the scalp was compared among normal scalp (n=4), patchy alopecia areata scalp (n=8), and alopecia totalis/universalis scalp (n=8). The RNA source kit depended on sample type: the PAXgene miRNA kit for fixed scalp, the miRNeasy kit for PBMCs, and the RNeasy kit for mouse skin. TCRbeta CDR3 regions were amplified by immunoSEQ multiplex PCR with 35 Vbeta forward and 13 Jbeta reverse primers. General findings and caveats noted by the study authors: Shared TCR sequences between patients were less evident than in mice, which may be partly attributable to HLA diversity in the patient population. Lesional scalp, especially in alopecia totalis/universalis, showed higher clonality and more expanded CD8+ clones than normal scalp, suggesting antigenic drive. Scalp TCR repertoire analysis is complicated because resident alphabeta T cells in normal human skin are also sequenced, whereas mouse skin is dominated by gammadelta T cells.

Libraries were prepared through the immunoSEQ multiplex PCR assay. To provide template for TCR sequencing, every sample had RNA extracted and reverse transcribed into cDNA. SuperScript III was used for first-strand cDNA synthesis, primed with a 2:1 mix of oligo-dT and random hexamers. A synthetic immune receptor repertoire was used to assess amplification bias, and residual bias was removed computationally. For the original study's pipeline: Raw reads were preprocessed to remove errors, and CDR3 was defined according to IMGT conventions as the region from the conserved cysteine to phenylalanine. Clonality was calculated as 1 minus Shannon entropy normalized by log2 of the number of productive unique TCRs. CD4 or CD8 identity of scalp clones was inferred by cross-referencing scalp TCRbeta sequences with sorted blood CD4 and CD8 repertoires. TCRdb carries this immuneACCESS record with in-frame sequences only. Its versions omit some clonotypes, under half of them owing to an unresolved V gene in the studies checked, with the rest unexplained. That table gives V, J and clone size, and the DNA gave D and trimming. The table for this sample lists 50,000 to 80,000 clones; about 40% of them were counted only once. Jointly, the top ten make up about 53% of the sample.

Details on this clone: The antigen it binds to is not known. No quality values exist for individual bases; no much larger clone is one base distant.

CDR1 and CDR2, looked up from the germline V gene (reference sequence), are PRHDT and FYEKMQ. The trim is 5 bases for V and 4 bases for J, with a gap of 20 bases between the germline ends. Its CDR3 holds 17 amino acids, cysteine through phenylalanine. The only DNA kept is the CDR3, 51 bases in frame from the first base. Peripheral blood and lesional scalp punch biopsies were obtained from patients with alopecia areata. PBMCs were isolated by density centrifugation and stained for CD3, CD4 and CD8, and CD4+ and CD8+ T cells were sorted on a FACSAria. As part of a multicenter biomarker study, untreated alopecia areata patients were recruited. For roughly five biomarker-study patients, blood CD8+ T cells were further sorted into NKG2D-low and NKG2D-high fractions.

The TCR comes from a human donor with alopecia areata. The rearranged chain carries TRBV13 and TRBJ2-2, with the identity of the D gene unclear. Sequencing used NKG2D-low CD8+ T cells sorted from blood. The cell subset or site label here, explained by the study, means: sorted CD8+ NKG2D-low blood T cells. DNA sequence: TGTGCCAGCAGCGAGGCCGCTCGGCAGTTAATCACCGGGGAGCTGTTTTTT. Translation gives CASSEAARQLITGELFF.